The 25 T cell receptor beta chains listed next were all sequenced from one sample in a study of T cell responses to AZD1222 COVID-19 vaccine. Assay used: immunoSEQ multiplex PCR; TCRdb lists only in-frame clones, some missing. The sample includes over 150,000 clones, around nine tenths seen only once; the top ten take around 5.9%. This specimen consisted of peripheral blood, obtained on day 0 of AZD1222 vaccination. These receptors were collected from an adult in good health.

The chain employs TRBV9 and TRBJ1-1; D is perhaps TRBD1 (5 bases). V gave up 3 bases and J gave up 0 bases, with 15 bases separating them. Germline lookup yields CDR1 SGDLS and CDR2 YYNGEE. This CDR3 comprises 16 residues. The CDR3 loop reads CASSAGAGAVNTEAFF. The DNA of the CDR3 is TGTGCCAGCAGCGCCGGGGCTGGGGCGGTGAACACTGAAGCTTTCTTT.

The gene calls are TRBV19 and TRBJ2-1; 10 nucleotides align to TRBD2. The V gene end was trimmed by 2 bases and the J gene end by 3 bases; junction bases not matched to a gene: 4. The CDR3 extends over 16 amino acids. Germline V CDR1 and CDR2: LNHDA, SQIVND (reference sequence). The CDR3 spells CASSIPSGRFYNEQFF. The CDR3 nucleotides read TGTGCCAGTAGTATACCTAGCGGGAGATTCTACAATGAGCAGTTCTTC.

This clone was observed a single time. This chain links TRBV6-5 with TRBJ1-6; D gene uncertain. The CDR3 is 14 amino acids. Germline CDR1 and CDR2: MNHEY and SVGAGI. V was pared by 2 bases and J by 9 bases, with 11 bases between. The CDR3 spells CASSYAGRVSPLHF. In DNA form, the CDR3 reads TGTGCCAGCAGTTACGCGGGGAGGGTTTCACCCCTCCACTTT.

This clone turned up a few times. The CDR3 coding sequence is TGTGCCAGCAGTTTACTAGCGGGTACCACCGGGGAGCTGTTTTTT. Translated: CASSLLAGTTGELFF. This rearrangement joins TRBV27 to TRBJ2-2; 8 bases match TRBD2. Germline CDR1 reads MNHEY; CDR2 reads SMNVEV (reference sequence). The CDR3 length is 15 residues. With 2 bases clipped from V and 4 bases from J, the junction kept 3 bases outside the gene matches.

This chain uses TRBV28 with TRBJ2-3; 9 bases map to TRBD2. The V and J ends lost 2 bases and 0 bases, in that order; junction bases with no gene match: 6. The CDR3 runs to 17 residues. Germline V CDR1 and CDR2: MDHEN, SYDVKM. CDR3 amino acids: CASSLRVGLASTDTQYF. Written as DNA, the CDR3 is TGTGCCAGCAGTTTAAGGGTCGGACTAGCGAGCACAGATACGCAGTATTTT.

This sequence joins TRBV6-5 and TRBJ1-6; 9 bases align to TRBD1. Germline V gives CDR1 MNHEY, CDR2 SVGAGI. Germline trimming cut 1 base from V and 7 bases from J; bases unmatched to any gene: 2. The CDR3 runs to 15 residues. The CDR3 loop reads CASSYFGTGNSPLHF. Written as DNA, the CDR3 is TGTGCCAGCAGTTACTTTGGGACAGGGAATTCACCCCTCCACTTT.

This chain uses TRBV20-1 with TRBJ1-2; TRBD1 agrees at 9 bases. CDR1 and CDR2 (germline): DFQATT, SNEGSKA (reference sequence). CDR3 length: 11 amino acids. The CDR3 region has the DNA TGCAGGATGACAGGGGGGACATTTAAGACCTTC. Protein sequence: CRMTGGTFKTF.

This chain uses TRBV28 with TRBJ1-5, with a tentative D call TRBD1 (5 bases). Trimming took 8 bases from V and 7 from J, leaving 15 bases between them. This CDR3 comprises 13 residues. Germline values: CDR1 MDHEN, CDR2 SYDVKM. The CDR3 loop is CASDGTGGQPQHF. The CDR3, as DNA: TGTGCCAGCGATGGGACGGGGGGACAGCCCCAGCATTTT.

The V gene is TRBV4-3, the J gene TRBJ2-7, with D perhaps assigned TRBD1 or TRBD2 (5 bases each). This CDR3 has 15 residues. V lost 0 bases, J lost 1 base, and 10 bases lay in between. CDR1 and CDR2 from the germline V gene are LGHNA and YSLEER. CDR3 sequence: CASSQDLRGSYEQYF. The CDR3, as DNA: TGCGCCAGCAGCCAAGATTTGAGGGGATCCTACGAGCAGTACTTC.

The V gene is TRBV12-3 or TRBV12-4, the J gene TRBJ1-5; D unresolved. Trimming took off 2 bases at V and 6 bases at J, with 5 bases between the two ends. The CDR3 runs 12 residues. The CDR3 reads CASSLNVQPQHF. CDR3 nucleotides: TGTGCCAGCAGTTTAAATGTTCAGCCCCAGCATTTT.

The chain joins TRBV7-9 to TRBJ2-2; D gene unclear. The CDR3 runs to 14 residues. The germline V and J ends were trimmed by 0 bases and 4 bases, with 6 bases remaining between them. Germline CDR1 is SEHNR and CDR2 is FQNEAQ (reference sequence). In nucleotides, the CDR3 is TGTGCCAGCAGCTTAGCGCCTCCCACCGGGGAGCTGTTTTTT. Encoded protein: CASSLAPPTGELFF.

The J gene is TRBJ1-1, the V gene TRBV3-1 (or the pseudogene TRBV3-2), with a weak D call TRBD1 (6 bases). Germline V CDR1 and CDR2: LGHDT, YNNKEL (reference sequence). V gave up 4 bases and J gave up 1 base, with 13 bases separating them. The CDR3 spans 15 residues. The CDR3 nucleotides read TGTGCCAGCAGCCGACACAGGGATGGGAACACTGAAGCTTTCTTT. It is translated as CASSRHRDGNTEAFF.

The V call is TRBV6-2 or TRBV6-3, the J call TRBJ1-2; 8 bases agree with TRBD1. The CDR3 totals 16 residues. The V and J ends lost 5 bases and 3 bases, in that order; junction bases with no gene match: 11. Germline V lookup: CDR1 MNHEY, CDR2 SVGEGT. The CDR3 DNA follows: TGTGCCAGCAGTACCCCAGGACAGGGACAGGACTATGGCTACACCTTC. Protein: CASSTPGQGQDYGYTF.

This clone was seen once. The chain links TRBV7-9 to TRBJ2-7; D possibly matches TRBD1 or TRBD2 (5 bases each). Germline loops: CDR1 SEHNR, CDR2 FQNEAQ (reference sequence). CDR3 size: 17 residues. Trimming stripped 4 bases from V and 2 bases from J, with 21 bases between. The CDR3 DNA is TGTGCCAGCAGCTCACTTACCGGGACGCCTTATCCCTACGAGCAGTACTTC. This translates into CASSSLTGTPYPYEQYF.

The chain has TRBV30 and TRBJ2-7; no definite D call. The CDR3 has 13 residues. Per germline, CDR1 GTSNPN and CDR2 SVGIG (reference sequence). V lost 2 bases, J lost 1 base, and 9 bases lay in between. The CDR3 protein is CAWSYLESYEQYF. The CDR3 coding sequence is TGTGCCTGGAGTTACCTCGAGTCCTACGAGCAGTACTTC.

This sequence joins TRBV7-9 and TRBJ1-1, with 8 bases matching TRBD1. V was clipped by 5 bases and J by 4 bases; unmatched bases: 9. Germline CDR1 SEHNR, CDR2 FQNEAQ (reference sequence). The length of the CDR3 is 15 residues. This CDR3 reads CASSPDRGSGTEAFF. CDR3 in DNA: TGTGCCAGCAGCCCAGACAGGGGATCGGGCACTGAAGCTTTCTTT.

The DNA for the CDR3 is TGCGCCAGCAGCTTGGCACGGGCACGGCGGAACACTGAAGCTTTCTTT. This translates into CASSLARARRNTEAFF. V usage is TRBV5-1 and J usage is TRBJ1-1; D not resolved. From germline, CDR1 is SGHRS and CDR2 YFSETQ. V was cut by 0 bases and J by 1 base, with 13 bases left in between. CDR3 length equals 16 residues. The full variable domain, its missing parts supplied by reference TRBV5-1 and TRBJ1-1, is KAGVTQTPRYLIKTRGQQVTLSCSPISGHRSVSWYQQTPGQGLQFLFEYFSETQRNKGNFPGRFSGRQFSNSRSEMNVSTLELGDSALYLCASSLARARRNTEAFFGQGTRLTVV.

The chain joins TRBV29-1 to TRBJ1-5; D is possibly TRBD1 (5 bases). The CDR3 has 18 amino acids. The V end lost 3 bases, the J end lost 5 bases, and 26 bases lay between the germline ends. Germline V CDR1 and CDR2: SQVTM, ANQGSEA. CDR3 protein: CSVEHQDNKPSPHQPQHF. CDR3 bases: TGCAGCGTTGAGCATCAGGACAACAAACCAAGTCCCCATCAGCCCCAGCATTTT.

The chain is built from TRBV5-1 and TRBJ1-2; no definite D call. V was cut by 0 bases and J by 7 bases, with 25 bases left in between. Germline V lookup: CDR1 SGHRS, CDR2 YFSETQ. The CDR3 has 18 amino acids. CDR3 DNA: TGCGCCAGCAGCTTGGCCTTCAAGGGCAGGCCGAACCCCCCTGGCTACACCTTC. This codes for CASSLAFKGRPNPPGYTF.

This chain joins TRBV19 and TRBJ2-7, with a weak D call TRBD2 (5 bases). CDR3 length equals 11 residues. Per the germline V gene, CDR1 is LNHDA and CDR2 is SQIVND (reference sequence). V was clipped by 2 bases and J by 6 bases, with 5 bases between them. The CDR3 here is CASSIRGEQYF. CDR3 nucleotides: TGTGCCAGTAGTATACGGGGCGAGCAGTACTTC.

This clone was found once. The rearrangement links TRBV3-1 (or the pseudogene TRBV3-2) to TRBJ1-5; no reliable D call. The V end was cut by 2 bases, the J end by 1 base, with 3 bases between. Per the germline V gene, CDR1 is LGHDT and CDR2 is YNNKEL (reference sequence). The CDR3 totals 13 residues. The CDR3 sequence is CASSQRSNQPQHF. DNA of the CDR3: TGTGCCAGCAGCCAAAGGAGCAATCAGCCCCAGCATTTT.

The chain has TRBV3-1 (or the pseudogene TRBV3-2) and TRBJ1-4, with no clear D. V was cut by 6 bases and J by 8 bases, with 10 bases left in between. This CDR3 contains 12 residues. Germline values: CDR1 LGHDT, CDR2 YNNKEL (reference sequence). The CDR3 sequence: CASRAGREKLFF. The CDR3 DNA reads as TGTGCCAGCAGAGCCGGGAGAGAAAAACTGTTTTTT.

The chain combines TRBV19 with TRBJ1-2; 7 nucleotides match TRBD1. The J segment lost 6 bases and the V segment lost 5 bases, leaving 12 bases of the junction unmatched. The CDR3 contains 15 residues. CDR1 LNHDA and CDR2 SQIVND come from the germline V gene (reference sequence). This CDR3 reads CASSEQGGGFDGYTF. The CDR3 DNA follows: TGTGCCAGTAGTGAGCAGGGAGGGGGCTTTGATGGCTACACCTTC.

This chain uses TRBV5-1 with TRBJ2-5; possibly TRBD1 or TRBD2 for D (5 bases each). Trimming shortened V by 0 bases and J by 5 bases, and 11 bases separated the two germline ends. Germline V gene data show CDR1 as SGHRS and CDR2 as YFSETQ. The CDR3 runs 14 residues. CDR3 sequence (DNA): TGCGCCAGCAGCTTGGCGAGGGGTGGGGAGACCCAGTACTTC. It translates to CASSLARGGETQYF.

Of note for this clone: The sample has other DNA sequences that encode this CDR3 too. V usage is TRBV28 and J usage is TRBJ2-6, with D perhaps TRBD2 (6 bases). Trimming shortened V by 3 bases and J by 0 bases, and 12 bases separated the two germline ends. The CDR3 is 17 amino acids. Per germline, CDR1 MDHEN and CDR2 SYDVKM. CDR3 in DNA: TGTGCCAGCAGTTTGGAGGGGCTAGGCTCTGGGGCCAACGTCCTGACTTTC. Translation: CASSLEGLGSGANVLTF. Drawing the rest from reference TRBV28 and TRBJ2-6, the complete variable domain is DVKVTQSSRYLVKRTGEKVFLECVQDMDHENMFWYRQDPGLGLRLIYFSYDVKMKEKGDIPEGYSVSREKKERFSLILESASTNQTSMYLCASSLEGLGSGANVLTFGAGSRLTVL.